This T cell receptor beta chain comes out of a study of molecular identifiers for immune sequencing clone quantification. TCRdb reanalysed the PCR reads using MiXCR and keeps one entry per CDR3 protein. The sample yields 40,000 to 45,000 distinct CDR3 sequences, roughly 19% seen once. In this sample, this clonotype turned up many times. The CDR3 spans 15 residues. V lost 1 base, J lost 4 bases, and 3 bases stayed unmatched. In germline, CDR1 is SGHAT, CDR2 FQNNGV. This receptor was taken from a human donor in good health. Some libraries in this study had Jurkat cell RNA spiked in. The sample taken for sequencing was naive CD8+ T cells from blood, with Jurkat cell RNA spiked in. Sample subset: FACS-sorted CD8+CD4-CCR7+CD45RA+ naive T cells. V usage is TRBV11-2 and J usage is TRBJ2-3; TRBD2 agrees at 9 bases. This chain's CDR3 is CASSLGGGASDTQYF. The CDR3 DNA sequence: TGTGCCAGCAGCTTAGGCGGGGGGGCTTCAGATACGCAGTATTTT.